Each of the 13 T cell receptor beta chains below was sequenced from the same sample in a study of blood T cell repertoires in COVID-19. The table came from immunoSEQ multiplex PCR; TCRdb's copy has only in-frame clones and leaves some out. The sample lists under 110,000 clones, around 85% seen once, with 1.5% to 2% in the top ten. Specimen: peripheral blood. These receptors all stem from a woman aged 70-85 years with active or convalescent COVID-19.

The J gene is TRBJ2-3, the V gene TRBV28, with 10 bases lining up with TRBD1. V trimming: 2 bases; J trimming: 2 bases; junction bases outside the gene matches: 7. Germline lookup yields CDR1 MDHEN and CDR2 SYDVKM. CDR3 length: 17 residues. CDR3 DNA sequence: TGTGCCAGCAGTTTAGAGTCGACAGGGGGCAACACAGATACGCAGTATTTT. It codes for CASSLESTGGNTDTQYF. The full variable domain, completed using reference TRBV28 and TRBJ2-3, is DVKVTQSSRYLVKRTGEKVFLECVQDMDHENMFWYRQDPGLGLRLIYFSYDVKMKEKGDIPEGYSVSREKKERFSLILESASTNQTSMYLCASSLESTGGNTDTQYFGPGTRLTVL.

The V and J genes are TRBV3-1 (or the pseudogene TRBV3-2) and TRBJ1-1, with a tentative D call TRBD1 (6 bases). The CDR3 totals 13 residues. The V end lost 6 bases, the J end lost 4 bases, and 12 bases lay between the germline ends. CDR1 and CDR2 (germline): LGHDT, YNNKEL (reference sequence). The CDR3 DNA reads as TGTGCCAGCAGTTCTACAGGGATCACTGAAGCTTTCTTT. Amino acids: CASSSTGITEAFF.

This rearrangement joins TRBV9 to TRBJ2-5; 12 bases fit TRBD2. The length of the CDR3 is 16 residues. Germline V lookup: CDR1 SGDLS, CDR2 YYNGEE. Trimming took 0 bases from V and 5 from J; bases not matched to a gene: 5. This CDR3 reads CASSVGLAGGWETQYF. DNA of the CDR3: TGTGCCAGCAGCGTAGGCCTAGCGGGAGGGTGGGAGACCCAGTACTTC.

The chain has TRBV18 and TRBJ1-1; D not certain. The CDR3 is 13 amino acids. In germline, CDR1 is KGHSH, CDR2 LQKENI. V dropped 0 bases and J dropped 1 base, with 3 bases sitting between them. CDR3 sequence: CASSPPQNTEAFF. CDR3 sequence (DNA): TGTGCCAGCTCACCACCACAGAACACTGAAGCTTTCTTT.

This sequence joins TRBV21-1 and TRBJ1-3. TRBV21-1 is a recognized pseudogene. There are 14 residues in the CDR3. The DNA for the CDR3 is TGTGCCAGCCCCAATGGGGGGAGGGTACACACCATATATTTT. This sequence encodes CASPNGGRVHTIYF.

The V gene is TRBV3-1 (or the pseudogene TRBV3-2), the J gene TRBJ2-7, with 9 bases aligning to TRBD1. Germline V gene lookup returns CDR1 LGHDT and CDR2 YNNKEL (reference sequence). This CDR3 region has 14 residues. V shed 2 bases, J shed 3 bases, and the junction held 2 bases outside the gene matches. In DNA form, the CDR3 reads TGTGCCAGCAGCCAAACAGGGGGCGTCTACGAGCAGTACTTC. It encodes CASSQTGGVYEQYF.

J is TRBJ2-7 and V is TRBV5-3; no reliable D call. TRBV5-3 is an open reading frame, and its role is uncertain. This CDR3 is built from 11 residues. The germline V and J ends were trimmed by 9 bases and 5 bases, with 12 bases remaining between them. The DNA of the CDR3 is TGTGCCACCAGTAGCACGGACGAGCAGTACTTC. Translated: CATSSTDEQYF.

V and J are TRBV2 and TRBJ2-5, with a possible D match to TRBD1 (5 bases). This CDR3 region has 14 residues. V was cut by 3 bases and J by 4 bases, with 12 bases left in between. Germline lookup yields CDR1 SNHLY and CDR2 FYNNEI. DNA of the CDR3: TGTGCCAGCAGTGACCTTAAGGGGCCAGAGACCCAGTACTTC. Translation gives CASSDLKGPETQYF.

This clone was picked up one time. The chain is built from TRBV28 and TRBJ1-4; D is unclear. Trimming left V 6 bases short and J 0 bases short, with 11 bases between. Germline V CDR1 and CDR2: MDHEN, SYDVKM. This CDR3 has 15 residues. The CDR3 reads CASRSNGATNEKLFF. In DNA, the CDR3 is TGTGCCAGCAGGTCGAACGGTGCAACTAATGAAAAACTGTTTTTT. The variable domain in full, with the rest retrieved from reference TRBV28 and TRBJ1-4, is DVKVTQSSRYLVKRTGEKVFLECVQDMDHENMFWYRQDPGLGLRLIYFSYDVKMKEKGDIPEGYSVSREKKERFSLILESASTNQTSMYLCASRSNGATNEKLFFGSGTQLSVL.

The chain uses TRBV5-4 and TRBJ2-2; 8 nucleotides match TRBD1. The CDR3 loop spans 14 amino acids. Looked up from germline, CDR1 is SGHNT and CDR2 is YYREEE (reference sequence). V was clipped by 5 bases and J by 6 bases; unmatched bases: 6. CDR3 in amino acids: CASRKDRASGELFF. The DNA for the CDR3 is TGTGCCAGCAGGAAGGACAGGGCCTCCGGGGAGCTGTTTTTT.

The chain employs TRBV12-2 and TRBJ1-2; TRBD1, the table's D call, was not compared with the DNA. TRBV12-2 represents a pseudogene. The CDR3 is 17 amino acids. The chain's CDR3 is CASRLRRGGSANYGYTF. CDR3 bases: TGTGCAAGTCGCTTACGTAGGGGTGGATCAGCTAACTATGGCTACACCTTC.

This rearrangement joins TRBV28 to TRBJ1-5, with a weak D call TRBD1 (5 bases). The V end lost 3 bases, the J end lost 6 bases, and 21 bases lay between the germline ends. Germline loops: CDR1 MDHEN, CDR2 SYDVKM. This CDR3 is built from 17 residues. The CDR3 reads CASSFKLDSLASQPQHF. The CDR3 DNA reads TGTGCCAGCAGTTTTAAACTCGACAGCCTAGCGAGTCAGCCCCAGCATTTT. Looking up the rest from reference TRBV28 and TRBJ1-5 gives the full variable domain: DVKVTQSSRYLVKRTGEKVFLECVQDMDHENMFWYRQDPGLGLRLIYFSYDVKMKEKGDIPEGYSVSREKKERFSLILESASTNQTSMYLCASSFKLDSLASQPQHFGDGTRLSIL.

The chain joins TRBV29-1 to TRBJ2-2; the D gene is possibly TRBD2 (5 bases). Germline lookup yields CDR1 SQVTM and CDR2 ANQGSEA. The V end was cut by 4 bases, the J end by 5 bases, with 8 bases between. This CDR3 contains 12 residues. In nucleotides, the CDR3 is TGCAGCGTTGTTTCGGGGACCGGGGAGCTGTTTTTT. It encodes CSVVSGTGELFF.